A single sample is the source of the 27 T cell receptor beta chains below, sequenced in a study of T cell responses to AZD1222 COVID-19 vaccine. Using immunoSEQ multiplex PCR, the repertoire was profiled, and TCRdb retains in-frame clones only, with some absent. In the table there are roughly 180,000 clones, approximately 95% of which are singletons. The source material was peripheral blood, sampled 28 days after the second dose of the MenACWY control vaccine. The receptor source for this set is an adult who received the MenACWY meningococcal vaccine as a control.

The chain couples TRBV21-1 to TRBJ1-2; TRBD1 reflects the table's D call only, with no check against the DNA. TRBV21-1 is a recognized pseudogene. CDR3 length equals 14 residues. The CDR3 nucleotides read TGTGCCAGCAGACCGCCCAGATTCTTCTATGGCTACACCTTC. It yields the protein CASRPPRFFYGYTF.

This chain joins TRBV7-9 and TRBJ2-7; 8 nucleotides line up with TRBD1. Germline CDR1 SEHNR, CDR2 FQNEAQ (reference sequence). V dropped 2 bases and J dropped 2; count of bases not matched to a gene: 5. This CDR3 comprises 15 residues. This CDR3 is CASSLRQGRTYEQYF. In DNA form, the CDR3 reads TGTGCCAGCAGCTTAAGACAGGGGAGGACCTACGAGCAGTACTTC.

The chain couples TRBV19 to TRBJ2-2, with no clear D. V lost 3 bases and J 6 bases, leaving 8 bases between the germline ends. CDR1 and CDR2 from the germline V gene are LNHDA and SQIVND (reference sequence). The CDR3 runs to 13 residues. This CDR3 is CASSINAAGELFF. CDR3 nucleotide sequence: TGTGCCAGTAGTATCAATGCTGCCGGGGAGCTGTTTTTT.

This chain links TRBV6-2 or TRBV6-3 with TRBJ1-4, with unresolved D. The CDR3 has 16 residues. V lost 6 bases, J lost 0 bases, and 14 bases lay in between. Germline CDR1 is MNHEY and CDR2 is SVGEGT. CDR3 coding DNA: TGTGCCAGCAGCCGTGGAGGGTCCTCAACTAATGAAAAACTGTTTTTT. Translating gives CASSRGGSSTNEKLFF.

The chain employs TRBV2 and TRBJ2-2; TRBD2 is a possible D gene (6 bases). CDR1 SNHLY and CDR2 FYNNEI come from the germline V gene. V was clipped by 8 bases and J by 0 bases, with 13 bases between them. The CDR3 consists of 15 residues. The CDR3 here is CASGRGPTNTGELFF. For the CDR3, the DNA is TGTGCCAGCGGGCGGGGCCCTACGAACACCGGGGAGCTGTTTTTT.

The rearrangement uses TRBV14 and TRBJ1-1, with TRBD1 matching 8 bases. The germline V gene has CDR1 SGHDN and CDR2 FVKESK. CDR3 size: 15 residues. V trimming: 4 bases; J trimming: 1 base; junction bases outside the gene matches: 5. The CDR3, as DNA: TGTGCCAGCAGCCCGAGGACAGGGAGGAACACTGAAGCTTTCTTT. Its protein product is CASSPRTGRNTEAFF.

This chain joins TRBV7-3 and TRBJ2-3; weak D call: TRBD1 (6 bases). The V gene's germline CDR1 is SGHTA and CDR2 FQGTGA. The CDR3 extends over 13 amino acids. Trimming took off 4 bases at V and 5 bases at J, with 10 bases between the two ends. Here the CDR3 reads CASSSGQRDTQYF. In DNA, the CDR3 is TGTGCCAGCAGCTCTGGACAGCGAGATACGCAGTATTTT. Complete variable domain (other parts from reference TRBV7-3 and TRBJ2-3): GAGVSQTPSNKVTEKGKYVELRCDPISGHTALYWYRQSLGQGPEFLIYFQGTGAADDSGLPNDRFFAVRPEGSVSTLKIQRTERGDSAVYLCASSSGQRDTQYFGPGTRLTVL.

V gene TRBV19 combines with J gene TRBJ1-5; D gene ambiguous. V lost 6 bases to trimming and J lost 0 bases, with 12 bases between them. The CDR3 spans 15 residues. In germline, CDR1 is LNHDA, CDR2 SQIVND (reference sequence). This CDR3 reads CASRRMDDSNQPQHF. The CDR3 DNA reads as TGTGCCAGTAGGAGAATGGATGATAGCAATCAGCCCCAGCATTTT.

The chain is built from TRBV19 and TRBJ1-6; 11 nucleotides align to TRBD1. This CDR3 is 14 amino acids long. Germline-derived CDR1 and CDR2 are LNHDA and SQIVND (reference sequence). V lost 7 bases, J lost 6 bases, and 2 bases stayed unmatched. The chain's CDR3 is CASTGTGGNSPLHF. The CDR3 DNA reads as TGTGCCAGTACTGGGACAGGGGGTAATTCACCCCTCCACTTT.

The chain is built from TRBV7-3 and TRBJ1-6, with a tentative D call TRBD1 (6 bases). V dropped 1 base and J dropped 7 bases, with 14 bases sitting between them. Per the germline V gene, CDR1 is SGHTA and CDR2 is FQGTGA. CDR3 length: 16 amino acids. The CDR3 region is CASSLNADRRNSPLHF. The CDR3 nucleotides read TGTGCCAGCAGCTTAAACGCAGACAGGCGGAATTCACCCCTCCACTTT. Using reference TRBV7-3 and TRBJ1-6 for the parts outside the CDR3, the full variable domain is GAGVSQTPSNKVTEKGKYVELRCDPISGHTALYWYRQSLGQGPEFLIYFQGTGAADDSGLPNDRFFAVRPEGSVSTLKIQRTERGDSAVYLCASSLNADRRNSPLHFGNGTRLTVT.

The chain couples TRBV3-1 (or the pseudogene TRBV3-2) to TRBJ1-2; possibly TRBD1 for D (6 bases). The germline gives CDR1 LGHDT, CDR2 YNNKEL (reference sequence). The CDR3 contains 12 residues. V lost 3 bases, J lost 9 bases, and 11 bases lay in between. The CDR3 is CASSQPGASYTF. CDR3 sequence (DNA): TGTGCCAGCAGCCAGCCGGGGGCGAGCTACACCTTC.

The rearrangement joins TRBV7-2 to TRBJ1-4; 9 nucleotides line up with TRBD1. The CDR3 covers 15 residues. From germline, CDR1 is SGHTA and CDR2 FQGNSA. V gave up 4 bases and J gave up 7 bases; unmatched junction bases: 7. For the CDR3, the DNA is TGTGCCAGCAGCTCCCAACAGGGGGCAGCTGAAAAACTGTTTTTT. This encodes CASSSQQGAAEKLFF.

The count of this clone is one. The chain combines TRBV4-1 with TRBJ1-5; D not certain. The CDR3 consists of 14 residues. Germline loops: CDR1 MGHRA, CDR2 YSYEKL. V was trimmed by 0 bases and J by 5 bases, leaving 8 bases between them. CDR3 region: CASSQEGRDQPQHF. The CDR3, as DNA: TGCGCCAGCAGCCAAGAGGGCCGAGATCAGCCCCAGCATTTT.

The rearrangement joins TRBV6-5 to TRBJ1-1; D gene uncertain. Per germline, CDR1 MNHEY and CDR2 SVGAGI. Deletions cut 2 bases from V and 1 base from J, with 8 bases between. The CDR3 consists of 14 residues. CDR3 sequence (DNA): TGTGCCAGCAGTTACGATCGGTGGAACACTGAAGCTTTCTTT. Amino acids: CASSYDRWNTEAFF.

The gene calls are TRBV7-9 and TRBJ1-1, with 10 nucleotides matching TRBD1. V gave up 5 bases and J gave up 5 bases; unmatched junction bases: 5. Germline V gene sequence: CDR1 SEHNR, CDR2 FQNEAQ (reference sequence). The CDR3 has 14 residues. CDR3 region: CASSPDRGRTEAFF. The CDR3 nucleotides read TGTGCCAGCAGCCCCGACAGGGGGCGTACTGAAGCTTTCTTT. The complete variable domain, with remaining parts taken from reference TRBV7-9 and TRBJ1-1, reads DTGVSQNPRHKITKRGQNVTFRCDPISEHNRLYWYRQTLGQGPEFLTYFQNEAQLEKSRLLSDRFSAERPKGSFSTLEIQRTEQGDSAMYLCASSPDRGRTEAFFGQGTRLTVV.

The rearrangement uses TRBV29-1 and TRBJ2-3; either TRBD1 or TRBD2 may fit D (6 bases each). V dropped 6 bases and J dropped 0 bases, with 19 bases sitting between them. The CDR3 extends over 16 amino acids. The germline V gene has CDR1 SQVTM and CDR2 ANQGSEA. Here the CDR3 reads CSVDPRGGSSTDTQYF. DNA of the CDR3: TGCAGCGTCGACCCACGAGGGGGGTCTAGCACAGATACGCAGTATTTT.

V and J are TRBV11-2 and TRBJ2-7, with TRBD1 as a possible D gene (6 bases). V lost 0 bases, J lost 2 bases, and 11 bases lay in between. Per germline, CDR1 SGHAT and CDR2 FQNNGV. The CDR3 has 15 residues. The CDR3 protein is CASSLESWTAYEQYF. The CDR3 DNA reads as TGTGCCAGCAGCTTAGAGTCCTGGACAGCCTACGAGCAGTACTTC.

The chain links TRBV24-1 to TRBJ2-5; the D gene could be TRBD1 or TRBD2 (5 bases each). V gave up 2 bases and J gave up 4 bases, with 16 bases separating them. This CDR3 spans 16 amino acids. The germline CDR1 and CDR2 sequences are KGHDR and SFDVKD. CDR3 amino acids: CATSDSGSGGGETQYF. CDR3 in DNA: TGTGCCACCAGTGATTCCGGGTCGGGTGGGGGAGAGACCCAGTACTTC.

The chain links TRBV28 to TRBJ1-1; D is uncertain. The CDR3 totals 14 residues. Germline loops: CDR1 MDHEN, CDR2 SYDVKM. V lost 0 bases and J 1 base, leaving 6 bases between the germline ends. The CDR3 is CASSLWGGNTEAFF. In DNA form, the CDR3 reads TGTGCCAGCAGTTTATGGGGAGGGAACACTGAAGCTTTCTTT.

This chain joins TRBV6-2 or TRBV6-3 and TRBJ1-5; 7 bases line up with TRBD1. Trimming at V came to 4 bases and at J to 4 bases, leaving 7 bases not matched to a gene. The germline gives CDR1 MNHEY, CDR2 SVGEGT. The CDR3 totals 15 residues. This CDR3 is CASSSATGRNQPQHF. The CDR3 nucleotides read TGTGCCAGCAGTTCGGCGACAGGGAGAAATCAGCCCCAGCATTTT.

The rearrangement uses TRBV6-2 or TRBV6-3 and TRBJ2-7, with 7 nucleotides matching TRBD1. J lost 1 base, V lost 4 bases, and 10 bases had no gene match. In germline, CDR1 is MNHEY, CDR2 SVGEGT. The CDR3 length is 16 residues. This CDR3 reads CASSLGHGTASYEQYF. The CDR3 coding sequence is TGTGCCAGCAGTTTGGGCCACGGGACAGCTTCCTACGAGCAGTACTTC.

The chain uses TRBV15 and TRBJ2-5; 8 bases map to TRBD2. The CDR3 covers 15 residues. The junction had 8 bases not matched to a gene; V was cut back by 3 bases and J by 5 bases. Germline V gene sequence: CDR1 LNHNV, CDR2 YYDKDF (reference sequence). CDR3 residues: CATSSGAGVRETQYF. The CDR3 nucleotides are TGTGCCACCAGCAGTGGAGCGGGGGTTCGCGAGACCCAGTACTTC.

The chain has TRBV3-1 (or the pseudogene TRBV3-2) and TRBJ1-2; D is perhaps TRBD1 (6 bases). The V end lost 4 bases, the J end lost 4 bases, and 16 bases lay between the germline ends. The CDR3 has 15 residues. From germline, CDR1 is LGHDT and CDR2 YNNKEL (reference sequence). CDR3 bases: TGTGCCAGCAGCCTGCGCGCGATCAGGGGCTATGGCTACACCTTC. It codes for CASSLRAIRGYGYTF.

The chain employs TRBV4-2 and TRBJ1-1; 7 nucleotides line up with TRBD1. CDR3 length: 15 amino acids. The V and J ends lost 0 bases and 1 base, in that order; junction bases with no gene match: 2. Per the germline V gene, CDR1 is LGHNA and CDR2 is YNFKEQ. For the CDR3, the DNA is TGTGCCAGCAGCCAAGATCCAGGGGGGAACACTGAAGCTTTCTTT. It translates to CASSQDPGGNTEAFF.

The chain joins TRBV3-1 (or the pseudogene TRBV3-2) to TRBJ2-3, with D possibly being TRBD1 (6 bases). The CDR3 contains 15 residues. Germline assignment: CDR1 LGHDT and CDR2 YNNKEL (reference sequence). With 1 base removed from V and 1 base from J, the gap between germline ends came to 9 bases. The CDR3 loop is CASSQGGLGTDTQYF. The CDR3 region has the DNA TGTGCCAGCAGCCAAGGGGGGCTCGGCACAGATACGCAGTATTTT.

With respect to this clone: One end of the junction is discordant with germline, which a read error may explain. The chain is built from TRBV2 and TRBJ1-5; D call uncertain. The CDR3 is made up of 14 amino acids. CDR1 and CDR2 (germline): SNHLY, FYNNEI. The CDR3 bases are TGTGCCAGCAGTGGGACGGGGAGGAATCTGCCCCAGCATTTT. Translation: CASSGTGRNLPQHF.

This clone showed up just a few times. The rearrangement links TRBV5-5 to TRBJ2-7; 12 bases align to TRBD1. V dropped 6 bases and J dropped 4; count of bases not matched to a gene: 8. The V gene's germline CDR1 is SGHKS and CDR2 YYEKEE (reference sequence). The CDR3 extends over 15 amino acids. CDR3: CASTPLGQGAYEQYF. CDR3 coding DNA: TGTGCCAGCACCCCGTTGGGACAGGGGGCGTACGAGCAGTACTTC.